The entry below describes one TCR beta chain. The table came from immunoSEQ multiplex PCR; TCRdb's copy has only in-frame clones and leaves some out. This table has more than 9,500 clones, about 86% appearing once. This entry is derived from a study of sequential checkpoint blockade in melanoma. Study at large: First-line arms were nivolumab then ipilimumab, or the reverse, randomized 1:1. Both treatment sequences were followed by maintenance nivolumab.

The treatment: randomized to nivolumab then ipilimumab (arm A) or the reverse (arm B). Sorted cells were live CD3+CD8+, lacking CD19 and CD56, from PBMCs. Per germline, CDR1 SEHNR and CDR2 FQNEAQ (reference sequence). The trim removed 7 bases at V and 4 bases at J, leaving 6 bases unmatched. This CDR3 contains 14 residues. The sequences come from CD8+ T cells sorted from blood (inferred from file names), collected from a patient given nivolumab and ipilimumab in sequence. This receptor was obtained from a human donor with melanoma. The rearrangement joins TRBV7-9 to TRBJ2-2, with 7 positions matching TRBD1. The CDR3 sequence is CASTTGVGTGELFF. Written as DNA, the CDR3 is TGTGCCAGCACAACAGGGGTGGGCACCGGGGAGCTGTTTTTT. Full variable domain (remainder filled in from reference TRBV7-9 and TRBJ2-2): DTGVSQNPRHKITKRGQNVTFRCDPISEHNRLYWYRQTLGQGPEFLTYFQNEAQLEKSRLLSDRFSAERPKGSFSTLEIQRTEQGDSAMYLCASTTGVGTGELFFGEGSRLTVL.